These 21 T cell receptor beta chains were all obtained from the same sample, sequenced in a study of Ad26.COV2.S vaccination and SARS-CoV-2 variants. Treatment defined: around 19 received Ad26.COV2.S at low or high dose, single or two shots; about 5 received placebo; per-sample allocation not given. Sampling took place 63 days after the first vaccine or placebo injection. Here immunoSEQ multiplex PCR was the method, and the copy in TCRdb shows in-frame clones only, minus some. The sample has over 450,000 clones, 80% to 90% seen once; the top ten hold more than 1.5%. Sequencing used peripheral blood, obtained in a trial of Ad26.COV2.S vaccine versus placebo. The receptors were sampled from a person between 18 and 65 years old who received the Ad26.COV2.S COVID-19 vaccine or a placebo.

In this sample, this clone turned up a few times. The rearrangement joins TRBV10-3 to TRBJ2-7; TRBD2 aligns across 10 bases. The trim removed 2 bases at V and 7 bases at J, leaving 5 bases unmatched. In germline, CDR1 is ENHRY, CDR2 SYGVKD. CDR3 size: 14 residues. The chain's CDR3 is CAISELAGVREQYF. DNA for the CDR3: TGTGCCATCAGTGAGCTAGCGGGAGTGAGAGAGCAGTACTTC.

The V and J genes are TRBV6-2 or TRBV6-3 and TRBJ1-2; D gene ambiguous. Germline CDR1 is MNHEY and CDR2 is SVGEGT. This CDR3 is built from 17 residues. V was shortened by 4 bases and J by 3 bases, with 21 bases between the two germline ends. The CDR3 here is CASSFPTSWARDYGYTF. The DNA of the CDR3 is TGTGCCAGCAGTTTTCCGACGAGTTGGGCGAGGGACTATGGCTACACCTTC.

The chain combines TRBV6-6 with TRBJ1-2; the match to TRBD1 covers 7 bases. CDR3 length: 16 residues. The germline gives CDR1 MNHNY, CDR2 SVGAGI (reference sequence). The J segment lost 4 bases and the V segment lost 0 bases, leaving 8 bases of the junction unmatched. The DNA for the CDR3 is TGTGCCAGCAGTTACTCCCCGTGGACAGGCGGCTATGGCTACACCTTC. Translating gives CASSYSPWTGGYGYTF.

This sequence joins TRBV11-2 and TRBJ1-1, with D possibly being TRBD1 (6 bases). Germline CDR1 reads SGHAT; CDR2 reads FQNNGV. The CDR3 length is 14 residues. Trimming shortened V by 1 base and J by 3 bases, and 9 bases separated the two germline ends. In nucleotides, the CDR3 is TGTGCCAGCAGCTTAGTTAGGGGGTACACTGAAGCTTTCTTT. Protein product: CASSLVRGYTEAFF. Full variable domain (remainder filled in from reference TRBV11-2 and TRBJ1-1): EAGVAQSPRYKIIEKRQSVAFWCNPISGHATLYWYQQILGQGPKLLIQFQNNGVVDDSQLPKDRFSAERLKGVDSTLKIQPAKLEDSAVYLCASSLVRGYTEAFFGQGTRLTVV.

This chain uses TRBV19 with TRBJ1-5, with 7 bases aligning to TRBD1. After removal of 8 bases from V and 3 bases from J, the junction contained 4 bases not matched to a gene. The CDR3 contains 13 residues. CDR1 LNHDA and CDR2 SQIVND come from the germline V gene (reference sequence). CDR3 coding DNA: TGTGCCAGTGGACAGGCCTCCAATCAGCCCCAGCATTTT. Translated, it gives CASGQASNQPQHF.

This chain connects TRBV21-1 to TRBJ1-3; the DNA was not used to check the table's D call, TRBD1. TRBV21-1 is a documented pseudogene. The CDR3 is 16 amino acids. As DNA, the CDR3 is TGTGCCAGCAGCTCAACCCACAGGGGGTCTGGAAACACCATATATTTT. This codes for CASSSTHRGSGNTIYF.

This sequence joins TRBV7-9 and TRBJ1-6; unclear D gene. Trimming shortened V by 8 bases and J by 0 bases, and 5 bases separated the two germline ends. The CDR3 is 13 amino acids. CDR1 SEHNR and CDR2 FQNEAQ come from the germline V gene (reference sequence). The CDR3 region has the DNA TGTGCCAGCTCTAGCTCCTATAATTCACCCCTCCACTTT. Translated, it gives CASSSSYNSPLHF.

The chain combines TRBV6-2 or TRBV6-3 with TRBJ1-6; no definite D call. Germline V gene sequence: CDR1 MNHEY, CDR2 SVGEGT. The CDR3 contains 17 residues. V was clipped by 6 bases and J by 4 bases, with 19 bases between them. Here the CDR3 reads CASSQSGVQAYNSPLHF. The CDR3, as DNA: TGTGCCAGCAGCCAAAGCGGGGTGCAGGCGTATAATTCACCCCTCCACTTT.

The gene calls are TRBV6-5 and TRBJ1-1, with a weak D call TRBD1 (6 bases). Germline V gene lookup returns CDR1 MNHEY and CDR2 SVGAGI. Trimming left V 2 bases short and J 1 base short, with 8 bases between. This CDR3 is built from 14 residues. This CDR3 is CASSYDRTNTEAFF. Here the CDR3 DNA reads TGTGCCAGCAGTTACGACAGGACGAACACTGAAGCTTTCTTT.

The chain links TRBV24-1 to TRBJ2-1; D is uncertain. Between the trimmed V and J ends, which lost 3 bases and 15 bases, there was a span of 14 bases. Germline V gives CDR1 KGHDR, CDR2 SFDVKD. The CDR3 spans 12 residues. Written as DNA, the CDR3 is TGTGCCACCAGTGATCACTCAGGAGAATCGTTCTTC. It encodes CATSDHSGESFF.

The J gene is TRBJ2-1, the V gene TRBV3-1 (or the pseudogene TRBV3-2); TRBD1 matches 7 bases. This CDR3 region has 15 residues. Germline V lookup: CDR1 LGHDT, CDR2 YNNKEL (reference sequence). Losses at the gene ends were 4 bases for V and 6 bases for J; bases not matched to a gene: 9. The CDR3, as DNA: TGTGCCAGCAGCCGGACCCGGGACAGACTCAATGAGCAGTTCTTC. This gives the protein CASSRTRDRLNEQFF.

CDR3 amino acids: CASSVTSGFLNEKLFF. Here the CDR3 DNA reads TGTGCCAGCAGCGTTACGTCCGGGTTCCTAAATGAAAAACTGTTTTTT. The rearrangement uses TRBV9 and TRBJ1-4; D ambiguous. Germline-derived CDR1 and CDR2 are SGDLS and YYNGEE. The CDR3 totals 16 residues. Trimming cost V 2 bases and J 5 bases, with 16 bases left between them.

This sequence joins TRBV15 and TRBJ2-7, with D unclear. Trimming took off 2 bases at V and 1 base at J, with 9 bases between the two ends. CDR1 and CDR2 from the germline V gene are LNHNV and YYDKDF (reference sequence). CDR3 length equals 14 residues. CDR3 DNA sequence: TGTGCCACCAGCAGAAAGGTGGTATCCTACGAGCAGTACTTC. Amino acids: CATSRKVVSYEQYF.

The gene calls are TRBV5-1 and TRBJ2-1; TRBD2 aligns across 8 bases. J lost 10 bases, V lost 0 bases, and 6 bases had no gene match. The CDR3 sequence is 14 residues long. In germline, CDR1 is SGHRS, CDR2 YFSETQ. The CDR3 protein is CASSLAAGEFEQFF. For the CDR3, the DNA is TGCGCCAGCAGCTTGGCAGCGGGAGAATTCGAGCAGTTCTTC.

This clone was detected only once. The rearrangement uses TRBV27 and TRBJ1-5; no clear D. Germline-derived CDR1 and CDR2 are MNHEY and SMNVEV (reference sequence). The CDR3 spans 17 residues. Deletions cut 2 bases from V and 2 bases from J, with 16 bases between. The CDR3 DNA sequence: TGTGCCAGCAGTTTAGACCGGCCCACTTTAGGCAATCAGCCCCAGCATTTT. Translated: CASSLDRPTLGNQPQHF.

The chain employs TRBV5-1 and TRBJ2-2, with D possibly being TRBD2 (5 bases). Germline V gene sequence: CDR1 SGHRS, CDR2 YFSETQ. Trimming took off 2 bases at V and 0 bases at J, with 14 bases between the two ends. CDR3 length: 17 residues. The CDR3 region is CASSFIREHANTGELFF. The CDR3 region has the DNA TGCGCCAGCAGCTTTATACGGGAACACGCGAACACCGGGGAGCTGTTTTTT.

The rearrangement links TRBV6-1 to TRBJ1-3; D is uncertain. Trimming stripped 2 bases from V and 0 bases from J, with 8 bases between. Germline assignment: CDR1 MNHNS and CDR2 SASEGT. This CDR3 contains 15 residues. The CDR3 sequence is CASSETVSSGNTIYF. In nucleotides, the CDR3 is TGTGCCAGCAGTGAAACGGTTAGCTCTGGAAACACCATATATTTT.

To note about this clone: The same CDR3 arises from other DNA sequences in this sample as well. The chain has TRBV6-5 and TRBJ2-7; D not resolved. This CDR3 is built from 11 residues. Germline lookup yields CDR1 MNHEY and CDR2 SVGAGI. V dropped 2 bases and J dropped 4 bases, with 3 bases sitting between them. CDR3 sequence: CASSYRYEQYF. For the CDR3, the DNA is TGTGCCAGCAGTTACCGTTACGAGCAGTACTTC.

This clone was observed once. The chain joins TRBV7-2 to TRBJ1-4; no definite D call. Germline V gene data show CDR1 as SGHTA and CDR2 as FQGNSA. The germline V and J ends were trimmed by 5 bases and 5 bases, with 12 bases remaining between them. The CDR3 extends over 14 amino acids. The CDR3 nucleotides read TGTGCCAGCAGCCGGACCGGGCCGAATGAAAAACTGTTTTTT. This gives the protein CASSRTGPNEKLFF.

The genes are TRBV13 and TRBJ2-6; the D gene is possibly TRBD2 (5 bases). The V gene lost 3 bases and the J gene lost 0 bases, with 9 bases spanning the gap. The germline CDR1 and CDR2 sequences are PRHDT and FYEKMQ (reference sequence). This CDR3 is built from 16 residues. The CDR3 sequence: CASSLNGLSGANVLTF. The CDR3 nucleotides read TGTGCCAGCAGCTTGAACGGACTCTCTGGGGCCAACGTCCTGACTTTC.

The CDR3 DNA follows: TGTGCCAGCAGTGAATTAGGGGTAGCGGGAGAAGGTTACAATGAGCAGTTCTTC. Protein: CASSELGVAGEGYNEQFF. The chain combines TRBV25-1 with TRBJ2-1; 9 bases are a match to TRBD2. The germline V gene has CDR1 MGHDK and CDR2 SYGVNS. The CDR3 extends over 18 amino acids. The V segment lost 1 base and the J segment 4 bases; nucleotides outside the gene matches: 11.